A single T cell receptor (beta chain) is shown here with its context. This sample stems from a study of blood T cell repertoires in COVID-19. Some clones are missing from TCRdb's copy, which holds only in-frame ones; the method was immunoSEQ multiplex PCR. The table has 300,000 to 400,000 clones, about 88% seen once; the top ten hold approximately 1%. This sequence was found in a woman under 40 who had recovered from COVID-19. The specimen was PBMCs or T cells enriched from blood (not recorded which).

The CDR3 protein is CASSLRRRLDTEAFF. CDR3 nucleotide sequence: TGTGCCAGCAGTTTGAGGAGGCGACTCGACACTGAAGCTTTCTTT. This chain joins TRBV28 and TRBJ1-1; D remains unclear. The CDR3 sequence is 15 residues long. Trimming removed 3 bases from V and 3 bases from J, with 14 bases in between. Germline values: CDR1 MDHEN, CDR2 SYDVKM.